These 29 T cell receptor beta chains came from one sample sequenced in a study of Tregs in tolerant kidney transplant recipients (dated 2019 in TCRdb). The library was generated by the immunoSEQ multiplex PCR assay. The table was pulled from immuneACCESS by TCRdb, which kept in-frame rearrangements only. Such tables lose some clones; where checked, under half of the loss comes from unresolved V genes, and the rest has no known cause. Recorded for this sample are about 240,000 clones; about 80% of them occurred a single time. Clones ranked in the top ten supply around 0.61% of the sample. Material: CD4+ T cells from blood. These receptors were taken from a human donor in good health.

This clone was observed once. This chain connects TRBV19 to TRBJ2-7; D is ambiguous. Trimming shortened V by 4 bases and J by 4 bases, and 11 bases separated the two germline ends. The CDR3 runs to 13 residues. Germline loops: CDR1 LNHDA, CDR2 SQIVND (reference sequence). CDR3 sequence (DNA): TGTGCCAGTAGTACCCCCTACGGATACGAGCAGTACTTC. The encoded protein is CASSTPYGYEQYF.

This chain connects TRBV10-3 to TRBJ2-7, with a tentative D call TRBD1 (6 bases). Germline V gene sequence: CDR1 ENHRY, CDR2 SYGVKD. CDR3 length: 16 residues. The V end lost 7 bases, the J end lost 5 bases, and 24 bases lay between the germline ends. The CDR3 loop is CAITRGGPLEGNEQYF. The CDR3 coding sequence is TGTGCCATCACCAGGGGTGGCCCTTTAGAGGGGAACGAGCAGTACTTC.

The rearrangement joins TRBV19 to TRBJ1-4; D uncertain. The germline V gene encodes CDR1 LNHDA and CDR2 SQIVND (reference sequence). The CDR3 covers 12 residues. Trimming cost V 5 bases and J 14 bases, with 15 bases left between them. CDR3 in DNA: TGTGCCAGTAGTGCGCTGGGTGATAGGCTGTTTTTT. Its translation: CASSALGDRLFF.

V usage is TRBV19 and J usage is TRBJ2-2, with 7 bases identical to TRBD2. Germline V gives CDR1 LNHDA, CDR2 SQIVND (reference sequence). The trim removed 7 bases at V and 4 bases at J, leaving 9 bases unmatched. CDR3 size: 15 residues. The CDR3: CASTKRGVGTGELFF. DNA of the CDR3: TGTGCCAGTACCAAACGGGGGGTTGGCACCGGGGAGCTGTTTTTT.

The chain couples TRBV30 to TRBJ1-5; D possibly corresponds to TRBD1 (6 bases). With 5 bases removed from V and 1 base from J, the gap between germline ends came to 9 bases. This CDR3 spans 13 amino acids. The germline V gene has CDR1 GTSNPN and CDR2 SVGIG (reference sequence). The DNA for the CDR3 is TGTGCCTGGGCCAGGGGAAGCAATCAGCCCCAGCATTTT. The encoded protein is CAWARGSNQPQHF.

The rearrangement uses TRBV5-1 and TRBJ2-1, with TRBD2 identical over 10 bases. The CDR3 is made up of 16 amino acids. J was trimmed by 7 bases and V by 0 bases; bases with no gene match: 7. Germline values: CDR1 SGHRS, CDR2 YFSETQ. The CDR3 DNA sequence: TGCGCCAGCAGCTTGGAGGCGCTAGCGGGAGCGAATGAGCAGTTCTTC. Translated: CASSLEALAGANEQFF.

This chain joins TRBV30 and TRBJ1-3, with D possibly matching TRBD1 (6 bases). Germline CDR1 reads GTSNPN; CDR2 reads SVGIG (reference sequence). The CDR3 is 16 residues long. Trimming shortened V by 1 base and J by 5 bases, and 18 bases separated the two germline ends. Written as DNA, the CDR3 is TGTGCCTGGAGTGCCTCCGACAGGTTCATAAGAAACACCATATATTTT. Protein product: CAWSASDRFIRNTIYF.

The chain is built from TRBV14 and TRBJ1-5; 8 bases map to TRBD1. The trim removed 8 bases at V and 5 bases at J, leaving 5 bases unmatched. This CDR3 is built from 13 residues. The V gene's germline CDR1 is SGHDN and CDR2 FVKESK. Here the CDR3 DNA reads TGTGCCAGCCAGGGGGCGGTTGATCAGCCCCAGCATTTT. Its protein is CASQGAVDQPQHF.

Only a few counts were recorded for this clone. The V gene is TRBV18, the J gene TRBJ2-7, with D possibly being TRBD2 (6 bases). The length of the CDR3 is 14 residues. CDR1 and CDR2 (germline): KGHSH, LQKENI. Trimming stripped 0 bases from V and 6 bases from J, with 12 bases between. This chain's CDR3 is CASSPPTRLLEQYF. The CDR3 DNA sequence: TGTGCCAGCTCACCACCGACTAGACTCCTCGAGCAGTACTTC.

The gene calls are TRBV4-2 and TRBJ1-1; D is possibly TRBD1 (5 bases). CDR3 size: 16 residues. CDR1 is LGHNA and CDR2 is YNFKEQ in the germline V gene. Trimming took 0 bases from V and 0 from J, leaving 11 bases between them. DNA of the CDR3: TGTGCCAGCAGCCAAGAACCGACAGCTTTGAACACTGAAGCTTTCTTT. Translating it yields CASSQEPTALNTEAFF.

This clone was seen just once. J is TRBJ2-7 and V is TRBV4-2, with 9 bases lining up with TRBD2. CDR3 length: 15 amino acids. J gave up 5 bases and V 0 bases, and 5 bases lay outside the gene matches. Germline V gene sequence: CDR1 LGHNA, CDR2 YNFKEQ. The CDR3 loop is CASSQDSGGRDEQYF. In DNA, the CDR3 is TGTGCCAGCAGCCAAGATAGCGGGGGACGGGACGAGCAGTACTTC.

V is TRBV18 and J is TRBJ2-5; D may be TRBD1 (5 bases). Germline V gene sequence: CDR1 KGHSH, CDR2 LQKENI. V dropped 5 bases and J dropped 5 bases, with 12 bases sitting between them. The CDR3 covers 13 residues. Here the CDR3 DNA reads TGTGCCAGCTCATCGCAGGGTGGGGAGACCCAGTACTTC. As protein: CASSSQGGETQYF.

V and J are TRBV19 and TRBJ1-6; unclear D gene. Trimming took off 7 bases at V and 8 bases at J, with 15 bases between the two ends. The CDR3 loop spans 14 amino acids. CDR1 and CDR2 (germline): LNHDA, SQIVND (reference sequence). In DNA, the CDR3 is TGTGCCAGTACCCCCAGGCGTGGGGATTCACCCCTCCACTTT. Amino acid sequence: CASTPRRGDSPLHF.

V is TRBV19 and J is TRBJ2-5; 7 nucleotides line up with TRBD2. The V and J ends lost 3 bases and 5 bases, in that order; junction bases with no gene match: 9. The CDR3 is 15 amino acids. Germline lookup yields CDR1 LNHDA and CDR2 SQIVND (reference sequence). The CDR3 reads CASSMLPGGWETQYF. The DNA for the CDR3 is TGTGCCAGTAGTATGCTCCCCGGGGGGTGGGAGACCCAGTACTTC.

CDR3 nucleotide sequence: TGTGCCAGCACCCCTACGGAGACCCAGTACTTC. Translating it yields CASTPTETQYF. V is TRBV7-9 and J is TRBJ2-5; D uncertain. The CDR3 extends over 11 amino acids. Germline V lookup: CDR1 SEHNR, CDR2 FQNEAQ (reference sequence). Deletions cut 7 bases from V and 5 bases from J, with 8 bases between. The full variable domain, with the rest looked up from reference TRBV7-9 and TRBJ2-5, is DTGVSQNPRHKITKRGQNVTFRCDPISEHNRLYWYRQTLGQGPEFLTYFQNEAQLEKSRLLSDRFSAERPKGSFSTLEIQRTEQGDSAMYLCASTPTETQYFGPGTRLLVL.

The V gene is TRBV4-1, the J gene TRBJ1-2, with no clear D. This CDR3 is 13 amino acids long. Per germline, CDR1 MGHRA and CDR2 YSYEKL. V was cut by 0 bases and J by 6 bases, with 8 bases left in between. The CDR3 spells CASSQDRVDGYTF. The CDR3 DNA follows: TGCGCCAGCAGCCAAGATAGGGTTGATGGCTACACCTTC.

The chain joins TRBV27 to TRBJ2-2; 7 bases line up with TRBD1. There are 15 residues in the CDR3. Trimming cost V 4 bases and J 1 base; bases outside gene matches: 3. CDR1 is MNHEY, CDR2 SMNVEV, per germline (reference sequence). The DNA of the CDR3 is TGTGCCAGCAGTTGGGACAGCCTGAACACCGGGGAGCTGTTTTTT. This translates into CASSWDSLNTGELFF.

This rearrangement joins TRBV29-1 to TRBJ2-5; D is undetermined. In germline, CDR1 is SQVTM, CDR2 ANQGSEA. This CDR3 is 14 amino acids long. V lost 8 bases and J lost 4, with 20 bases in between. CDR3 bases: TGCAGCCACGCGCCGGCAGAAGTACGAGAGACCCAGTACTTC. It translates to CSHAPAEVRETQYF.

This chain links TRBV29-1 with TRBJ1-2, with 7 bases aligning to TRBD1. The CDR3 runs to 13 residues. The trim removed 6 bases at V and 7 bases at J, leaving 11 bases unmatched. CDR1 is SQVTM, CDR2 ANQGSEA, per germline. CDR3 DNA sequence: TGCAGCGTGGCGACAGGGATGAGTCGTGGCTACACCTTC. It codes for CSVATGMSRGYTF.

The sample holds one count of this clone. This chain uses TRBV7-6 with TRBJ2-3, with D unresolved. The CDR3 runs 12 residues. The V and J ends lost 1 base and 1 base respectively, with 0 bases between them. CDR1 SGHVS and CDR2 FNYEAQ come from the germline V gene. The CDR3 here is CASSLGTDTQYF. The DNA of the CDR3 is TGTGCCAGCAGCTTAGGCACAGATACGCAGTATTTT.

V is TRBV5-6 and J is TRBJ2-2; D is uncertain. CDR1 and CDR2 (germline): SGHDT, YYEEEE. Between the trimmed V and J ends, which lost 4 bases and 5 bases, there was a span of 18 bases. The CDR3 is 16 residues long. For the CDR3, the DNA is TGTGCCAGCAGCAGATCGGACGGAGCTTTAACCGGGGAGCTGTTTTTT. Amino acids: CASSRSDGALTGELFF.

The chain couples TRBV11-2 to TRBJ1-2; D ambiguous. The V and J ends lost 8 bases and 4 bases respectively, with 14 bases between them. Germline lookup yields CDR1 SGHAT and CDR2 FQNNGV. This CDR3 has 13 residues. The CDR3 DNA reads TGTGCCAGCGGGTCAAGGACCTTCTATGGCTACACCTTC. It is translated as CASGSRTFYGYTF.

The chain has TRBV5-1 and TRBJ1-4, with 7 bases aligning to TRBD1. This CDR3 comprises 19 residues. With V trimmed by 1 base and J by 8 bases, 20 bases remained unmatched. The germline V gene has CDR1 SGHRS and CDR2 YFSETQ. The CDR3 region is CASSLRLSPRTGGWEKLFF. The CDR3 bases are TGCGCCAGCAGCTTGAGGCTTTCTCCCCGGACAGGTGGTTGGGAAAAACTGTTTTTT. Looking up the rest from reference TRBV5-1 and TRBJ1-4 gives the full variable domain: KAGVTQTPRYLIKTRGQQVTLSCSPISGHRSVSWYQQTPGQGLQFLFEYFSETQRNKGNFPGRFSGRQFSNSRSEMNVSTLELGDSALYLCASSLRLSPRTGGWEKLFFGSGTQLSVL.

This clone has a single count. The V gene is TRBV2, the J gene TRBJ2-5, with a weak D call TRBD2 (6 bases). Looked up from germline, CDR1 is SNHLY and CDR2 is FYNNEI. This CDR3 region has 13 residues. The V end lost 10 bases, the J end lost 10 bases, and 22 bases lay between the germline ends. The CDR3 DNA sequence: TGTGCCAACAGGAGGGACTCACCCTCGGACCAGTACTTC. Translation: CANRRDSPSDQYF.

V is TRBV4-2 and J is TRBJ2-1, with D perhaps assigned TRBD1 or TRBD2 (5 bases each). This CDR3 contains 13 residues. CDR1 LGHNA and CDR2 YNFKEQ come from the germline V gene. Trimming stripped 3 bases from V and 9 bases from J, with 12 bases between. Written as DNA, the CDR3 is TGTGCCAGCAGCCAGCCCGTTGGGGGTGAGCAGTTCTTC. Translation gives CASSQPVGGEQFF.

This clone appeared a few times. The V gene is TRBV19, the J gene TRBJ1-1, with 7 bases that match TRBD1. Germline loops: CDR1 LNHDA, CDR2 SQIVND (reference sequence). The V and J ends lost 10 bases and 5 bases, in that order; junction bases with no gene match: 10. This CDR3 has 13 residues. CDR3 coding DNA: TGTGCCACCTCGACAGGGAGGAGTACTGAAGCTTTCTTT. This codes for CATSTGRSTEAFF. The variable domain in full, with the rest retrieved from reference TRBV19 and TRBJ1-1, is DGGITQSPKYLFRKEGQNVTLSCEQNLNHDAMYWYRQDPGQGLRLIYYSQIVNDFQKGDIAEGYSVSREKKESFPLTVTSAQKNPTAFYLCATSTGRSTEAFFGQGTRLTVV.

This chain joins TRBV6-4 and TRBJ2-2, with D possibly TRBD2 on 5 matching bases. The CDR3 has 13 amino acids. CDR1 and CDR2 from the germline V gene are MRHNA and SNTAGT. V lost 3 bases and J lost 3, with 5 bases in between. The CDR3 DNA reads TGTGCCAGCAGTGAGCGGGACACCGGGGAGCTGTTTTTT. It yields the protein CASSERDTGELFF.

The chain joins TRBV7-8 to TRBJ2-7; TRBD2 might be the D (6 bases). V lost 3 bases, J lost 0 bases, and 12 bases lay in between. This CDR3 is 15 amino acids long. The germline gives CDR1 SGHVS, CDR2 FQNEAQ. CDR3 residues: CASSLGGASSYEQYF. The CDR3 nucleotides read TGTGCCAGCAGCTTGGGCGGGGCCAGCTCCTACGAGCAGTACTTC.

Regarding this clone: At one of its ends the junction is not consistent with the germline gene, which may arise from a read error. The chain couples TRBV4-1 to TRBJ2-7; 10 bases line up with TRBD2. CDR1 and CDR2 (germline): MGHRA, YSYEKL. The CDR3 runs to 15 residues. The CDR3 region has the DNA TGTGCCAGCAGCCGGTCAACTAGCGGGACCTACGAGCAGTACTTC. It encodes CASSRSTSGTYEQYF.